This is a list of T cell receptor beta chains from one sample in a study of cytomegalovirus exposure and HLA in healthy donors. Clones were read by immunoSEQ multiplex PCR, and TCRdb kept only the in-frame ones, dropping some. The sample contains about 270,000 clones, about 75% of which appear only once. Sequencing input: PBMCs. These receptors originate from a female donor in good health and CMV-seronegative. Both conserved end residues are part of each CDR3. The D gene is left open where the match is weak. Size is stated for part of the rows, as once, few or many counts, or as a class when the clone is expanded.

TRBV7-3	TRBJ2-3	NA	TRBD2	CASSLKAGGGPDTQYF	TGTGCCAGCAGCTTAAAAGCGGGAGGTGGGCCAGATACGCAGTATTTT
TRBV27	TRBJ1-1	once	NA	CASSLDRQNTEAFF	TGTGCCAGCAGCCTTGACAGGCAGAACACTGAAGCTTTCTTT
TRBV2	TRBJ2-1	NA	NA	CASGGQILGVNEQFF	TGTGCCAGCGGGGGACAAATCTTGGGGGTCAATGAGCAGTTCTTC
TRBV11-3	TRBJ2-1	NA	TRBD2	CASSLVFLAGGGEQFF	TGTGCCAGCAGCTTAGTCTTTCTAGCGGGAGGGGGTGAGCAGTTCTTC
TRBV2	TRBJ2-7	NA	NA	CASSEPGIIYEQYF	TGTGCCAGCAGTGAACCAGGGATTATCTACGAGCAGTACTTC
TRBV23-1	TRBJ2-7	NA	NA	CASERTAYEQYF	TGCGCCAGCGAAAGGACAGCCTACGAGCAGTACTTC
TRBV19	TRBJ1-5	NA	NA	CASSIDRDQPQHF	TGTGCCAGTAGTATAGATCGGGATCAGCCCCAGCATTTT
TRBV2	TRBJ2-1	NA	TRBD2	CASKISGGVYNEQFF	TGTGCCAGCAAGATTTCCGGGGGGGTATACAATGAGCAGTTCTTC
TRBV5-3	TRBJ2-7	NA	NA	CARSQVRVFIAEQYF	TGTGCCAGAAGCCAGGTAAGAGTTTTTATCGCCGAGCAGTACTTC
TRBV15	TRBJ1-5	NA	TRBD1	CATSRGPGQGRQPQHF	TGTGCCACCAGCAGAGGACCCGGACAGGGGAGGCAGCCCCAGCATTTT
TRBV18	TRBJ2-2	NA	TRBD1	CASSPTGANTGELFF	TGTGCCAGCTCACCGACAGGGGCGAACACCGGGGAGCTGTTTTTT
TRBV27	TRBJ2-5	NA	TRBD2	CASSLSPLGLAEGGEQYF	TGTGCCAGCAGTTTATCGCCCCTAGGTCTAGCGGAGGGCGGGGAGCAGTACTTC
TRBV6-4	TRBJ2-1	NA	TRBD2	CASSEIAGANNEQFF	TGTGCCAGCAGTGAGATAGCGGGTGCTAACAATGAGCAGTTCTTC
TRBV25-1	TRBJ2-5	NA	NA	CASSDLADQETQYF	TGTGCCAGCAGTGACCTAGCAGACCAAGAGACCCAGTACTTC
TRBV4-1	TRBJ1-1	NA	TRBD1	CASSPRMRTGGMNTEAFF	TGCGCCAGCAGCCCGCGGATGAGGACAGGTGGAATGAACACTGAAGCTTTCTTT
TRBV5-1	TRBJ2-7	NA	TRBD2	CASGTGLAGYEQYF	TGCGCCAGCGGAACGGGACTAGCGGGATACGAGCAGTACTTC
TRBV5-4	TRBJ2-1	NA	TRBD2	CASSSPGLAGGSPYNEQFF	TGTGCCAGCAGTTCCCCGGGACTAGCGGGAGGGTCACCCTACAATGAGCAGTTCTTC
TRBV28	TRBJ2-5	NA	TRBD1	CASSQQGRETQYF	TGTGCCAGCAGTCAACAGGGGAGAGAGACCCAGTACTTC
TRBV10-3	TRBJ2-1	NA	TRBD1	CAIRPTGVRAREQFF	TGTGCCATCAGGCCGACAGGGGTCCGGGCCCGGGAGCAGTTCTTC
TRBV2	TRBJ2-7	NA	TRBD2	CASRAGSYEQYF	TGTGCCAGCAGAGCGGGATCCTACGAGCAGTACTTC
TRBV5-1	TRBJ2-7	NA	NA	CASSFVTTGSYEQYF	TGCGCCAGCAGTTTCGTCACTACAGGGTCCTACGAGCAGTACTTC
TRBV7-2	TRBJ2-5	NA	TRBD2	CASSLAGGSQETQYF	TGTGCCAGCAGCTTAGCGGGCGGGAGTCAAGAGACCCAGTACTTC
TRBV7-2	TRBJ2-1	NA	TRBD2	CASSFIAGASYNEQFF	TGTGCCAGCAGCTTCATAGCGGGAGCCTCCTACAATGAGCAGTTCTTC
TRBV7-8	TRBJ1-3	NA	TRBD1	CASSPRRDRAPGNTIYF	TGTGCCAGCAGCCCCAGGAGGGACAGGGCCCCGGGAAACACCATATATTTT
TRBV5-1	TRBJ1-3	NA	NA	CASSLDRSSGNTIYF	TGCGCCAGCAGCTTGGATCGGAGCTCTGGAAACACCATATATTTT
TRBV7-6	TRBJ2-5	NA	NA	CASSLGQGQSSQYF	TGTGCCAGCAGCTTGGGTCAGGGACAAAGCTCCCAGTACTTC
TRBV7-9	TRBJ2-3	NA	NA	CASSLGAGGGSDTQYF	TGTGCCAGCAGCTTAGGGGCAGGGGGAGGATCAGATACGCAGTATTTT
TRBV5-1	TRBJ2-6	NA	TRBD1	CASSPRDRESSSGANVLTF	TGCGCCAGCAGCCCGAGGGACAGGGAAAGTAGTTCTGGGGCCAACGTCCTGACTTTC
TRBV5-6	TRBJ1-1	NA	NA	CASSPPMNTEAFF	TGTGCCAGCAGCCCCCCTATGAACACTGAAGCTTTCTTT
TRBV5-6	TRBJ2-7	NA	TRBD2	CASSTGGVRVSYEQYF	TGTGCCAGCAGCACGGGGGGGGTCCGGGTCTCCTACGAGCAGTACTTC
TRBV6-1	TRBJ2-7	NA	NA	CASSDGSGSYYEQYF	TGTGCCAGCAGTGATGGGAGCGGTTCCTACTACGAGCAGTACTTC
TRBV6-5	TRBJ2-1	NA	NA	CASGAGYYNEQFF	TGTGCCAGCGGGGCCGGTTATTACAATGAGCAGTTCTTC
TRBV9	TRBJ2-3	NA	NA	CASSVGGSGPTDTQYF	TGTGCCAGCAGCGTAGGTGGAAGCGGACCCACAGATACGCAGTATTTT
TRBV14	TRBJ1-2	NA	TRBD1	CASETGFNYGYTF	TGTGCCAGCGAGACAGGGTTTAACTATGGCTACACCTTC
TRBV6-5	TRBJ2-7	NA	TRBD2	CASSPSGRAYEQYF	TGTGCCAGCAGCCCAAGCGGGAGGGCCTACGAGCAGTACTTC
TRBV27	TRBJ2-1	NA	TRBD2	CASRRTSGQAGEQFF	TGTGCCAGCAGACGGACTAGCGGACAAGCTGGTGAGCAGTTCTTC
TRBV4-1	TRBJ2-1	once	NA	CASSQSPGWNEQFF	TGCGCCAGCAGCCAATCACCGGGGTGGAATGAGCAGTTCTTC
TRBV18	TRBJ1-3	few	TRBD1	CASSPRDSSGNTIYF	TGTGCCAGCTCACCTCGGGACAGCTCTGGAAACACCATATATTTT
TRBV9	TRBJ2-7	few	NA	CASSGWVGDAEQYF	TGTGCCAGCAGCGGTTGGGTGGGAGATGCCGAGCAGTACTTC
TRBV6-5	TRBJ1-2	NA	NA	CASSYNGQGLGYTF	TGTGCCAGCAGTTACAATGGCCAGGGCTTGGGCTACACCTTC
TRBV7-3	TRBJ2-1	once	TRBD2	CASSPLAVSYNEQFF	TGTGCCAGCAGCCCCCTAGCGGTCTCCTACAATGAGCAGTTCTTC
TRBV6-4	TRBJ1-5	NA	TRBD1	CASIQGRHSNQPQHF	TGTGCCAGCATACAGGGGAGACATAGCAATCAGCCCCAGCATTTT
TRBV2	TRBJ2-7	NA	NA	CASSGTGEQYF	TGTGCCAGCAGTGGTACGGGGGAGCAGTACTTC
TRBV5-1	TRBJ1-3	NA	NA	CASTERAGSGNTIYF	TGCGCCAGCACCGAGAGGGCCGGAAGTGGAAACACCATATATTTT
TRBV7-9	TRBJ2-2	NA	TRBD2	CASSKPREGPFANTGELFF	TGTGCCAGCAGCAAGCCCCGGGAGGGCCCCTTTGCGAACACCGGGGAGCTGTTTTTT
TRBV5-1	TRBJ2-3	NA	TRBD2	CASSLGETSRGTDTQYF	TGCGCCAGCAGCTTGGGGGAGACTAGCAGGGGCACAGATACGCAGTATTTT
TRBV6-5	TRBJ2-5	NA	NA	CASSYGRRTGSETQYF	TGTGCCAGCAGTTACGGCCGGAGGACGGGGTCCGAGACCCAGTACTTC
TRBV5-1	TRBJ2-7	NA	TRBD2	CASSYFSSGTPSYEQYF	TGCGCCAGCAGCTACTTTTCTAGCGGGACCCCCTCCTACGAGCAGTACTTC
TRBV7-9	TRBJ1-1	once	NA	CASSFLLNTEAFF	TGTGCCAGCAGCTTCCTTCTAAACACTGAAGCTTTCTTT